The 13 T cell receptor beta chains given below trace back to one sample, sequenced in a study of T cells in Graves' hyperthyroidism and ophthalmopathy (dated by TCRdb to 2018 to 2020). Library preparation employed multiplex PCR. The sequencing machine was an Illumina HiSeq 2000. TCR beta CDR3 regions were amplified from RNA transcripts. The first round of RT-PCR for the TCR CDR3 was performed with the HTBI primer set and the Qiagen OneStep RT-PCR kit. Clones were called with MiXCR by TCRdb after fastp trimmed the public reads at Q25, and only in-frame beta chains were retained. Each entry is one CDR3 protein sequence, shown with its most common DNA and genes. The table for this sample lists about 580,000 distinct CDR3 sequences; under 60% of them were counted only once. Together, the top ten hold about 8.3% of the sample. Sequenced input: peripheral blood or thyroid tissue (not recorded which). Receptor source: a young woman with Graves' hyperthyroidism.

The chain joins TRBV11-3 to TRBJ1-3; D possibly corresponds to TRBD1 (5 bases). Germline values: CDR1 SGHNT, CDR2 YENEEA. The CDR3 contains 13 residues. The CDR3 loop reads CARAGRSGNTIYF. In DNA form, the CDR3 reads TGTGCTAGAGCGGGACGCTCTGGAAACACCATATATTTT.

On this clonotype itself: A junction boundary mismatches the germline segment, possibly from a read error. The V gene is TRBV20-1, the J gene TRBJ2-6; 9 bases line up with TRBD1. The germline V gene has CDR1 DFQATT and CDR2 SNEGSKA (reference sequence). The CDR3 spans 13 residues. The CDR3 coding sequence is TGCAGTGCTAGAGGGACAGGGGACAACGTCCTGACTTTC. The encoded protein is CSARGTGDNVLTF.

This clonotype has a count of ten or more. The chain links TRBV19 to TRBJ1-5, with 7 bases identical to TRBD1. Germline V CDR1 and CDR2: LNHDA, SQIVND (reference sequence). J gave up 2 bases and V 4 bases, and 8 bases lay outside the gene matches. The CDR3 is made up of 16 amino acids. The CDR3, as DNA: TGTGCCAGTAGTACAACCAGGGGGGCACGCAATCAGCCCCAGCATTTT. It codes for CASSTTRGARNQPQHF.

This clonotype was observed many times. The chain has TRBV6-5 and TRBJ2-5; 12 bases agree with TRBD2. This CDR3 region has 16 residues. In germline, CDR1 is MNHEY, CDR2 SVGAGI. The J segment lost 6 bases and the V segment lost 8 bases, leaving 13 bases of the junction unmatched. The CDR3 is CASFTTVTSGSKTQYF. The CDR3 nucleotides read TGTGCCAGCTTCACGACCGTGACTAGCGGGAGCAAGACCCAGTACTTC.

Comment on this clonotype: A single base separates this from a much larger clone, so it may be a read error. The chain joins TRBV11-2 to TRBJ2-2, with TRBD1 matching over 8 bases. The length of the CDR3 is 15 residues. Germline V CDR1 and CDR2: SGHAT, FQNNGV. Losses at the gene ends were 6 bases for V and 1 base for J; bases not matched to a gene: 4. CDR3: CASRPGTGNTGELFF. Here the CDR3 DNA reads TGTGCCAGCAGGCCCGGGACAGGGAACACCGGGGAGCTGTTTTTT.

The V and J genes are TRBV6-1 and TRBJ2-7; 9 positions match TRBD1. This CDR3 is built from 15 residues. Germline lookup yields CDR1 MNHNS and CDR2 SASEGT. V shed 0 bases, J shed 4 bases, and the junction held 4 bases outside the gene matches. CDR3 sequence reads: CASSEAYRGPYEQYF. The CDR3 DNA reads TGTGCCAGCAGTGAAGCGTACAGGGGGCCTTACGAGCAGTACTTC.

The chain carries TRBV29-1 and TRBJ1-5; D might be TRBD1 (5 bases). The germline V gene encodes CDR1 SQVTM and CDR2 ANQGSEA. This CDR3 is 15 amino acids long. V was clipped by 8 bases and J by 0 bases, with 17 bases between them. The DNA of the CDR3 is TGCAGCTCGGACGGTGGGGGGTATAGCAATCAGCCCCAGCATTTT. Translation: CSSDGGGYSNQPQHF.

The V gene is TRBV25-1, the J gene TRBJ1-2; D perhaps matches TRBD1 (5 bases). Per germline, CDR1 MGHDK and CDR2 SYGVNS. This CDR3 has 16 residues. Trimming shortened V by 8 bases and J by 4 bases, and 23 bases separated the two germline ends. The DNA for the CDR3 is TGTGCCAGCGTTGAAGATCGGGGCCGGAAGGGCTATGGCTACACCTTC. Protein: CASVEDRGRKGYGYTF.

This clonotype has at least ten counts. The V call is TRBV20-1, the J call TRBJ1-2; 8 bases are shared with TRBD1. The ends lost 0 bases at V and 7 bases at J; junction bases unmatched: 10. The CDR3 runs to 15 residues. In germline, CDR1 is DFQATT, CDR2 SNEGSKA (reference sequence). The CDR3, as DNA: TGCAGTGCTAGAGAAAGGGCAGGGGGCAAGTTTGGCTACACCTTC. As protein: CSARERAGGKFGYTF.

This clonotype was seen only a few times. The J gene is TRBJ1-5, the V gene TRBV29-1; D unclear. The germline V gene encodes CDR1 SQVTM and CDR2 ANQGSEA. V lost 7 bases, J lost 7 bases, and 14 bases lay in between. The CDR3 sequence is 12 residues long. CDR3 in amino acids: CSARLNEQPQHF. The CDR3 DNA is TGCAGCGCTCGACTGAATGAGCAGCCCCAGCATTTT.

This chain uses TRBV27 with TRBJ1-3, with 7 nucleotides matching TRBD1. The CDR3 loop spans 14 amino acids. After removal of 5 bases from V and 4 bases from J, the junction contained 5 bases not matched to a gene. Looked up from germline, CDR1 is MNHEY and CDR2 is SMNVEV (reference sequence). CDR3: CASSQQGRGNTIYF. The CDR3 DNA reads TGTGCCAGCAGTCAACAGGGGCGAGGAAACACCATATATTTT.

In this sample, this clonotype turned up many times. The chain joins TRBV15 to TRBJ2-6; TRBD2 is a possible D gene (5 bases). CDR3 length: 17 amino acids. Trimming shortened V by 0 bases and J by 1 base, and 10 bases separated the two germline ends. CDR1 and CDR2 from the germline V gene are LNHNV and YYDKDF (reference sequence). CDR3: CATSRDSPGSGANVLTF. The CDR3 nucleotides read TGTGCCACCAGCAGAGATAGCCCGGGATCTGGGGCCAACGTCCTGACTTTC.

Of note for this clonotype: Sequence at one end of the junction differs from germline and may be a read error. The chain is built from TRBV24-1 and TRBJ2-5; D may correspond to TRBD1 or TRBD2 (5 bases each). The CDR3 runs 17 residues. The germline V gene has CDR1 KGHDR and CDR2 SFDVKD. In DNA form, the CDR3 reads TGTACCACCAGTGATTTTGGGGGAACAGCGGAGCAAGAGACCCAGTACTTC. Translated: CTTSDFGGTAEQETQYF.